The source of this TCR beta chain is a study of control samples from healthy donors and cancer patients. Assay used: immunoSEQ multiplex PCR; TCRdb lists only in-frame clones, some missing. The sample has 100,000 or so clones, roughly 90% seen once. The specimen was blood. The sequence derives from a woman aged 25 to 39 in good health.

The CDR3 reads CASSQEVVGFRQPQHF. DNA of the CDR3: TGCGCCAGCAGCCAAGAAGTGGTAGGGTTCAGGCAGCCCCAGCATTTT. The chain carries TRBV4-1 and TRBJ1-5; D unresolved. The V gene's germline CDR1 is MGHRA and CDR2 YSYEKL. The CDR3 totals 16 residues. Trimming stripped 0 bases from V and 7 bases from J, with 16 bases between.